This T cell receptor (beta chain) was captured by sequencing in a study of regulatory T cells in long-lasting Graves disease. The CDR3 contains 13 residues. CDR1 and CDR2 (germline): MNHEY, SMNVEV (reference sequence). Trimming removed 3 bases at V and 7 bases at J, with 10 bases between. The time point here: newly diagnosed GD, antithyroid drugs for less than 3 months. Isolated PBMC RNA provided the starting material for the TCR library. The study's findings and limits: TRBV28, TRBJ1-2 and TRBJ2-5 were favored in persistent disease. Small numbers of samples may have cut accuracy. Sharing of public clonotypes was greater in persistent patients (under 3,000) than in new patients (around 890).

This clonotype was seen only a few times. The antigen is unknown. Building of the TCR beta libraries involved iRepertoire HTBI primers and Arm-PCR of CDR3 regions. TCRdb used MiXCR to reprocess the multiplex PCR reads, holding one entry per CDR3 protein. The table shows about 450,000 distinct CDR3 sequences, with approximately 15% occurring only once. The data were also submitted as part of a second study, on T cells in Graves' hyperthyroidism and ophthalmopathy.

The clonotype comes from a woman between 45 and 65 years old with Graves disease. The chain joins TRBV27 to TRBJ2-1; a weak D match, TRBD2 (6 bases). The sequences come from peripheral blood mononuclear cells (PBMCs), collected at new diagnosis, from a patient treated with antithyroid drugs. As DNA, the CDR3 is TGTGCCAGCAGTTTTAAGGAGGGAAATGAGCAGTTCTTC. Its protein product is CASSFKEGNEQFF.